The source of this TCR beta chain is a study of CD8 T cells in ankylosing spondylitis. The sample holds a few counts of this clonotype. Its matching antigen is unknown. Study-level points and caveats: Relatively scarce in peripheral blood, disease-linked clones were CD8+.

In TCRdb, the 5' RACE reads were re-called with MiXCR into one record per CDR3 protein. The sample includes about 200,000 distinct CDR3 sequences, more than 10% of them seen just once. The length of the CDR3 is 18 residues. Germline V lookup: CDR1 SGHRS, CDR2 YFSETQ. The trim removed 0 bases at V and 3 bases at J, leaving 9 bases unmatched. Sequenced material: blood, either unsorted or a sorted T cell fraction (not recorded which). This TCR was sampled from a male donor with ankylosing spondylitis or in good health (not recorded which). The chain joins TRBV5-1 to TRBJ2-1; 10 positions agree with TRBD2. Here the CDR3 DNA reads TGCGCCAGCAGCTTGGAACTCCAACTAGCGGGGATCTACAATGAGCAGTTCTTC. Translating it yields CASSLELQLAGIYNEQFF.